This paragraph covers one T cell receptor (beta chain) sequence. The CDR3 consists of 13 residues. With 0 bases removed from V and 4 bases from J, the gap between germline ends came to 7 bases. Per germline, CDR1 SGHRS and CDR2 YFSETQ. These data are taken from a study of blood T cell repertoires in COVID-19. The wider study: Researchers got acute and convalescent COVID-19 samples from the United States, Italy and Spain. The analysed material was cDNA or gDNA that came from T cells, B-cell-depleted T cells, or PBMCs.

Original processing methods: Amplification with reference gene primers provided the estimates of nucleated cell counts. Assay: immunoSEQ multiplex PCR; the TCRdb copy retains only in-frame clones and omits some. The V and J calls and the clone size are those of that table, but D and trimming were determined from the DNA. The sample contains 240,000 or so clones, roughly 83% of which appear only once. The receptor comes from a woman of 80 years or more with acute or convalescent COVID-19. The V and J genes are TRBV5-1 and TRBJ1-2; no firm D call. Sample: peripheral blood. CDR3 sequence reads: CASSLGGIYGYTF. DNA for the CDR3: TGCGCCAGCAGCTTGGGAGGAATCTATGGCTACACCTTC.